This TCR beta chain was observed in a study of T cell responses to AZD1222 COVID-19 vaccine. The assay was immunoSEQ multiplex PCR, and TCRdb's table has in-frame clones only and misses some. The sample has about 85,000 clones, about 90% seen once. With respect to this clone: Its cognate antigen is unknown.

The CDR3 runs to 16 residues. Germline trimming cut 0 bases from V and 2 bases from J; bases unmatched to any gene: 3. CDR1 LGHNA and CDR2 YNFKEQ come from the germline V gene. Study findings and constraints: Regions 160-218 and 743-854 held dominance among vaccine-associated CD4 TCRs, which spanned spike. No day 14 peak samples; only post-peak repertoires were characterized. The donor group comprised mostly white British people and more females; the analysis possibly underestimated clonal diversity. Baseline testing showed seropositivity in only 6 or 7 AZD1222 recipients.

This clonotype was sampled from an adult in good health. Sequencing used peripheral blood, obtained on day 0 of AZD1222 vaccination. V and J are TRBV4-2 and TRBJ2-1; the match to TRBD2 covers 8 bases. This chain's CDR3 is CASSQEGLGTYNEQFF. CDR3 nucleotides: TGTGCCAGCAGCCAAGAGGGACTAGGGACCTACAATGAGCAGTTCTTC.